Below, 14 T cell receptor beta chains from the same sample are listed, as sequenced in a study of graft-versus-host responses after intestinal transplantation (dated by TCRdb to the early 2020s). This sample's time point label indicates: cells obtained before transplantation from donor or recipient. These TCRs are of unknown antigen specificity. Libraries were built with the immunoSEQ multiplex PCR assay. Imported from immuneACCESS, the table was reduced by TCRdb to in-frame sequences with V and J called. These copies leave out some clones; in studies compared against another copy, an unresolved V gene accounts for under half, and the cause of the remainder is not known. The sample yields about 90,000 clones; around 90% were counted once. The top ten clonotypes cover roughly 0.28% of the sample. This specimen consisted of unstimulated CD4+ T cells sorted from spleen or lymph node cells, obtained before transplant. The receptors derive from a human donor who was the organ donor for an intestinal transplant.

Turning to this clone: Different DNA sequences within this sample yield the same CDR3. V gene TRBV5-1 combines with J gene TRBJ2-3; 12 positions match TRBD2. The V and J ends lost 0 bases and 4 bases, in that order; junction bases with no gene match: 0. From germline, CDR1 is SGHRS and CDR2 YFSETQ. This CDR3 has 15 residues. CDR3 nucleotide sequence: TGCGCCAGCAGCTTGGGACTAGCGGGAGCAGATACGCAGTATTTT. Amino acid sequence: CASSLGLAGADTQYF.

The chain has TRBV13 and TRBJ2-3, with 7 bases matching TRBD1. CDR1 and CDR2 (germline): PRHDT, FYEKMQ (reference sequence). V was pared by 0 bases and J by 5 bases, with 5 bases of the junction left unmatched. CDR3 length: 15 residues. The CDR3 sequence is CASSLGDRPGDTQYF. The CDR3 DNA is TGTGCCAGCAGCTTAGGGGACAGGCCTGGAGATACGCAGTATTTT.

DNA of the CDR3: TGTGCCAGCAGTTCCGCCCCTCTAGCGGGAGGGCGGAATGAGCAGTTCTTC. It yields the protein CASSSAPLAGGRNEQFF. V gene TRBV28 combines with J gene TRBJ2-1; TRBD2 matches at 12 bases. There are 17 residues in the CDR3. The V gene end was trimmed by 4 bases and the J gene end by 7 bases; junction bases not matched to a gene: 11. CDR1 and CDR2 (germline): MDHEN, SYDVKM.

The rearrangement joins TRBV6-5 to TRBJ1-5; 8 positions match TRBD1. The ends lost 4 bases at V and 3 bases at J; junction bases unmatched: 5. The germline gives CDR1 MNHEY, CDR2 SVGAGI. This CDR3 comprises 15 residues. The chain's CDR3 is CASSLNRGNNQPQHF. CDR3 in DNA: TGTGCCAGCAGTTTAAACAGGGGGAACAATCAGCCCCAGCATTTT.

J is TRBJ2-1 and V is TRBV19; 13 bases fit TRBD2. This CDR3 comprises 19 residues. CDR1 and CDR2 from the germline V gene are LNHDA and SQIVND (reference sequence). Trimming took 5 bases from V and 1 from J; bases not matched to a gene: 11. The CDR3 nucleotides read TGTGCCAGTAGTGAGCGGACTAGCGGGAGTGGGGGTTCCTACAATGAGCAGTTCTTC. It codes for CASSERTSGSGGSYNEQFF. Full variable domain (missing parts from reference TRBV19 and TRBJ2-1): DGGITQSPKYLFRKEGQNVTLSCEQNLNHDAMYWYRQDPGQGLRLIYYSQIVNDFQKGDIAEGYSVSREKKESFPLTVTSAQKNPTAFYLCASSERTSGSGGSYNEQFFGPGTRLTVL.

The chain links TRBV29-1 to TRBJ1-2; maybe TRBD1 (5 bases). This CDR3 region has 11 residues. CDR1 is SQVTM and CDR2 is ANQGSEA in the germline V gene. Between the trimmed V and J ends, which lost 8 bases and 4 bases, there was a span of 11 bases. The CDR3 is CSTGGGYGYTF. CDR3 DNA: TGCAGCACGGGCGGGGGCTATGGCTACACCTTC.

This clone showed up just a few times. This chain uses TRBV6-1 with TRBJ2-5; D ambiguous. The DNA end lines up better with TRBJ2-7; the J call may be wrong. Germline V gene lookup returns CDR1 MNHNS and CDR2 SASEGT. This CDR3 comprises 12 residues. The CDR3 bases are TGTGCCAGCAGTGGAGTCCGCTACGAGCAGTACTTC. Translation: CASSGVRYEQYF.

The chain recombines TRBV6-1 with TRBJ2-7; 13 bases fit TRBD2. The V segment lost 6 bases and the J segment 9 bases; nucleotides outside the gene matches: 11. The germline V gene has CDR1 MNHNS and CDR2 SASEGT. This CDR3 is built from 15 residues. The chain's CDR3 is CASRPLGTSGIAQYF. CDR3 coding DNA: TGTGCCAGCAGGCCCCTCGGGACTAGCGGGATAGCGCAGTACTTC.

V usage is TRBV14 and J usage is TRBJ1-3; no definite D call. V shed 4 bases and J shed 0 bases, with 4 bases lying between them. There are 13 residues in the CDR3. Looked up from germline, CDR1 is SGHDN and CDR2 is FVKESK. The CDR3 coding sequence is TGTGCCAGCAGCCGACACTCTGGAAACACCATATATTTT. Residues: CASSRHSGNTIYF.

The chain links TRBV4-1 to TRBJ2-7, with TRBD2 matching 11 bases. Germline CDR1 reads MGHRA; CDR2 reads YSYEKL. V was pared by 8 bases and J by 4 bases, with 7 bases of the junction left unmatched. The CDR3 sequence is 14 residues long. CDR3 loop: CASLPGTSGYEQYF. The CDR3 region has the DNA TGCGCCAGCTTGCCCGGGACTAGCGGTTACGAGCAGTACTTC.

Written as DNA, the CDR3 is TGTGCCAGCAGCCAAGCCCACGGGACTTTATCCTACGAGCAGTACTTC. Translated: CASSQAHGTLSYEQYF. J is TRBJ2-7 and V is TRBV14; possibly TRBD2 for D (6 bases). The CDR3 contains 16 residues. Looked up from germline, CDR1 is SGHDN and CDR2 is FVKESK. Trimming shortened V by 1 base and J by 1 base, and 14 bases separated the two germline ends.

The gene calls are TRBV25-1 and TRBJ2-7, with 8 bases fitting TRBD1. There are 16 residues in the CDR3. CDR1 and CDR2 (germline): MGHDK, SYGVNS. V lost 1 base to trimming and J lost 0 bases; unmatched junction nucleotides: 5. The CDR3 DNA reads TGTGCCAGCAGTGAATCGACAGGGGTAAGCTCCTACGAGCAGTACTTC. It encodes CASSESTGVSSYEQYF.

The chain uses TRBV4-1 and TRBJ1-1, with D unclear. Germline V lookup: CDR1 MGHRA, CDR2 YSYEKL. This CDR3 has 13 amino acids. Trimming pared 0 bases from V and 11 bases from J, leaving 13 bases between. CDR3 in amino acids: CASSQDIHSRAFF. The DNA for the CDR3 is TGCGCCAGCAGCCAAGATATACACAGCAGGGCTTTCTTT.

The chain employs TRBV5-8 and TRBJ2-1, with TRBD2 identical over 9 bases. The CDR3 consists of 15 residues. Trimming took 0 bases from V and 8 from J; bases not matched to a gene: 6. The germline gives CDR1 SGHTS, CDR2 YDEGEE. CDR3 coding DNA: TGTGCCAGCAGCTTGGCGGCTAGCGGGGTCGATGAGCAGTTCTTC. Translation gives CASSLAASGVDEQFF.